Here is one TCR beta chain with its context. The junction departs from the called germline gene at one end, perhaps through a read error. The data originate from a study of T cells in Graves' hyperthyroidism and ophthalmopathy. Using RNA transcripts as the source, TCR beta CDR3 regions were amplified. During a first-round RT-PCR of the TCR CDR3, the HTBI primer set was used. TCRdb re-analysed the multiplex PCR reads in MiXCR, keeping a single row per CDR3 protein. The table has over 500,000 distinct CDR3 sequences, about 14% seen once; the top ten hold around 13%. This TCR derives from a middle-aged woman with Graves' hyperthyroidism. The specimen sequenced was blood.

The CDR3 DNA reads TGTGCCAGCAGAGGGTGGGGGACAGGGGATATGAACGCTGAAGCTTTCTTT. Protein product: CASRGWGTGDMNAEAFF. The rearrangement links TRBV2 to TRBJ1-1; 10 bases fit TRBD1. Germline V lookup: CDR1 SNHLY, CDR2 FYNNEI. The CDR3 covers 17 residues.